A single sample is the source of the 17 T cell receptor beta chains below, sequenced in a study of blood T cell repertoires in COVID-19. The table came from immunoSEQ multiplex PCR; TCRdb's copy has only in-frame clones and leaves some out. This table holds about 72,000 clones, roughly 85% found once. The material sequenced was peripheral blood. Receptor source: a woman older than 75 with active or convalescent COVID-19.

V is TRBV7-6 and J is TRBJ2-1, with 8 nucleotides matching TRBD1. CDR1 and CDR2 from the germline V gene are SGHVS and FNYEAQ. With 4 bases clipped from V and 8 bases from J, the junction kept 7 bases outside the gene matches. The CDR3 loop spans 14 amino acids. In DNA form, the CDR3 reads TGTGCCAGCAGCTCCTACAGGGGGTGGGATGAGCAGTTCTTC. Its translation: CASSSYRGWDEQFF.

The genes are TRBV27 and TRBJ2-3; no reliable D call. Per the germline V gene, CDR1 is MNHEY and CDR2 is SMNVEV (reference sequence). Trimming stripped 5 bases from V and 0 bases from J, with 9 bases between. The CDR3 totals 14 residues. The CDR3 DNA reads TGTGCCAGCAGTCCCGTGGCTAGCACAGATACGCAGTATTTT. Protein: CASSPVASTDTQYF.

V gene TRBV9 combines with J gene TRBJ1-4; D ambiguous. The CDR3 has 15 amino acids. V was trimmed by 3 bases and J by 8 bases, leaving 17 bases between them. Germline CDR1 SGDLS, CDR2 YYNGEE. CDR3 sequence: CASSASSGASEKLFF. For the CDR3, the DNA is TGTGCCAGCAGCGCTAGCTCGGGAGCTAGCGAAAAACTGTTTTTT.

CDR3 DNA sequence: TGTGCCAGCGGTATACAGGGCATTTCCTACGAGCAGTACTTC. This gives the protein CASGIQGISYEQYF. The chain links TRBV28 to TRBJ2-7; D is perhaps TRBD1 (6 bases). V lost 8 bases to trimming and J lost 1 base, with 15 bases between them. Germline loops: CDR1 MDHEN, CDR2 SYDVKM. The CDR3 sequence is 14 residues long.

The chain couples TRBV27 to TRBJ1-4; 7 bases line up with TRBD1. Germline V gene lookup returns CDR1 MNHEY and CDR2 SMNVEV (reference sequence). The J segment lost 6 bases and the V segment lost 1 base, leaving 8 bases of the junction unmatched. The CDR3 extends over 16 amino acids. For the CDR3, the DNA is TGTGCCAGCAGTTTATATAGGTTAGGGGGCGATGAAAAACTGTTTTTT. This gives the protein CASSLYRLGGDEKLFF.

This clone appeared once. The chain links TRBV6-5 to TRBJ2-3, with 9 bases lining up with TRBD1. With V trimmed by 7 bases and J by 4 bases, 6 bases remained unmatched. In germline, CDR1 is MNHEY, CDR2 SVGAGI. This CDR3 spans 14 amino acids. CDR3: CASIGTGNADTQYF. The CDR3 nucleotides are TGTGCCAGCATCGGGACAGGGAACGCAGATACGCAGTATTTT.

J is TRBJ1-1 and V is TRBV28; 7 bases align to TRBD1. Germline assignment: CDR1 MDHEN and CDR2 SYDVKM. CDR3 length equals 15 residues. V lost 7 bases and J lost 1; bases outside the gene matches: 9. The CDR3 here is CASTKLAGGNTEAFF. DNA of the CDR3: TGTGCCAGCACCAAGTTGGCAGGGGGGAACACTGAAGCTTTCTTT.

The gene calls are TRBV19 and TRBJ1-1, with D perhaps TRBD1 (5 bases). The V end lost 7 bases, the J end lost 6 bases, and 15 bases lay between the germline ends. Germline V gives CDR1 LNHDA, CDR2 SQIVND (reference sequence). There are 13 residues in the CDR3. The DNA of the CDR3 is TGTGCCAGTAATTCCAGGGCAAGCGCTGAAGCTTTCTTT. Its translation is CASNSRASAEAFF.

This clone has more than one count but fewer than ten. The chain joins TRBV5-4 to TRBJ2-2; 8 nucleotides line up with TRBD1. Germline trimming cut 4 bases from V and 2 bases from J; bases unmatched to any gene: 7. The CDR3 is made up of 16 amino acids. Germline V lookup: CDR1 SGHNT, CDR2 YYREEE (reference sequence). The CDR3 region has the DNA TGTGCCAGCAGCCGTAGGACAGGGTCAAACACCGGGGAGCTGTTTTTT. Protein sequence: CASSRRTGSNTGELFF.

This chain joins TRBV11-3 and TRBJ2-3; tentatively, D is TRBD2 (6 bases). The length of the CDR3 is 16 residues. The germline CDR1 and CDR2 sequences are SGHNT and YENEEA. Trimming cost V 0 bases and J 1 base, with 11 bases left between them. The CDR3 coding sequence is TGTGCCAGCAGCTTAGATTCGTGGGGGGGCACAGATACGCAGTATTTT. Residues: CASSLDSWGGTDTQYF.

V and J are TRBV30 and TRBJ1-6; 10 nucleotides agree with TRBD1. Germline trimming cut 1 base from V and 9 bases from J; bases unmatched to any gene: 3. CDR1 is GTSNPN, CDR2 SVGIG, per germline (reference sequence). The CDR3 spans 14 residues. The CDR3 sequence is CAWSAGTGVSPLHF. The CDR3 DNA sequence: TGTGCCTGGAGTGCCGGGACAGGGGTTTCACCCCTCCACTTT.

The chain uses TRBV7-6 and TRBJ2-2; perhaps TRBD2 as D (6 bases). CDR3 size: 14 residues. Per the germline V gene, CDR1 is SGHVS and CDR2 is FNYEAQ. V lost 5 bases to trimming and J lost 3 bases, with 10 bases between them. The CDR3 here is CASSEWGDTGELFF. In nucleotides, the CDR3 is TGTGCCAGCAGCGAATGGGGGGACACCGGGGAGCTGTTTTTT.

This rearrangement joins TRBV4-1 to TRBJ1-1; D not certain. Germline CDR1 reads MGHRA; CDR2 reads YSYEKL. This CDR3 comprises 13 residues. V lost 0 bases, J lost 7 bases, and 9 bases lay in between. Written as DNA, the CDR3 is TGCGCCAGCAGCCAAGATGGGCCCCTTGAAGCTTTCTTT. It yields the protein CASSQDGPLEAFF.

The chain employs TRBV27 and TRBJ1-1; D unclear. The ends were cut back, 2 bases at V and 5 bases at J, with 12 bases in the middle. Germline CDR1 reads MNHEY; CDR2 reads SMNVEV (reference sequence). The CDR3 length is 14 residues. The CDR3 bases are TGTGCCAGCAGTTTAAGCCTAATTGCGACTGAAGCTTTCTTT. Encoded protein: CASSLSLIATEAFF.

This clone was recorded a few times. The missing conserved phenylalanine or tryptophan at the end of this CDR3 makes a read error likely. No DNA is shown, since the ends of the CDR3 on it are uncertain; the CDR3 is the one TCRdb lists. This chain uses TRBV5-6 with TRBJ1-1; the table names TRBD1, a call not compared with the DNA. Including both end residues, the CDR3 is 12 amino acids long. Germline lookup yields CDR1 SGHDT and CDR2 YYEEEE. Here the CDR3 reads CASSHRAGASFL.

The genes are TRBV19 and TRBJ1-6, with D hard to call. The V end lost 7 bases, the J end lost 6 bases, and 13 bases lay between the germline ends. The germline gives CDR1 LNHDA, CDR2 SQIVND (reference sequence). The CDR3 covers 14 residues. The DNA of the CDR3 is TGTGCCAGTAAAGCGGAGCTTAGTAATTCACCCCTCCACTTT. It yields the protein CASKAELSNSPLHF.

The chain's CDR3 is CASSMGLAHTGELFF. DNA of the CDR3: TGTGCCAGTAGTATGGGACTAGCGCACACCGGGGAGCTGTTTTTT. This chain links TRBV19 with TRBJ2-2, with 10 positions matching TRBD2. With V trimmed by 3 bases and J by 3 bases, 1 base remained unmatched. This CDR3 is 15 amino acids long. CDR1 is LNHDA and CDR2 is SQIVND in the germline V gene (reference sequence).